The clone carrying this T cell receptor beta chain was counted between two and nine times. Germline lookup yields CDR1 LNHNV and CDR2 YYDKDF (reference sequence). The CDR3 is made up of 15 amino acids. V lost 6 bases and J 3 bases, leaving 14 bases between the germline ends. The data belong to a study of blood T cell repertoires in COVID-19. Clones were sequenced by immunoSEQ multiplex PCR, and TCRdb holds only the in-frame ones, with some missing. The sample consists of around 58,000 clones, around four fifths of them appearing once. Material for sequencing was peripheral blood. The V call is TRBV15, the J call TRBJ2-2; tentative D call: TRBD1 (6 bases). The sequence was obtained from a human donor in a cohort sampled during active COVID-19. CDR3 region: CATSKNRVDTGELFF. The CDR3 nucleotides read TGTGCCACCAGTAAGAACAGGGTCGACACCGGGGAGCTGTTTTTT.